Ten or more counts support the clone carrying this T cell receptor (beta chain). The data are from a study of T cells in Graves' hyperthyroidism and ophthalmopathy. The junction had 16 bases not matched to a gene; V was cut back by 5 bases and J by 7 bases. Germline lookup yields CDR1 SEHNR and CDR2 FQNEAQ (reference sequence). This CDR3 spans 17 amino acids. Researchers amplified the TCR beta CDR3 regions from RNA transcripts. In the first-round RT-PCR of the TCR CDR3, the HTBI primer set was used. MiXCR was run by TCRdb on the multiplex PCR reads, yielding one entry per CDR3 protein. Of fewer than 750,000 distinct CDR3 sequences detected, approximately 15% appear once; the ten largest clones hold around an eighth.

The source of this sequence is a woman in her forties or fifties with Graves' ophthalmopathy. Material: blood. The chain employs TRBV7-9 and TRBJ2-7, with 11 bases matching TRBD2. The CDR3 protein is CASSPVITSGGWGEQYF. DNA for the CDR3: TGTGCCAGCAGCCCTGTGATCACTAGCGGGGGCTGGGGGGAGCAGTACTTC.